Shown below are 21 T cell receptor beta chains from a single sample sequenced in a study of T cell repertoires in cytomegalovirus infection. TCRdb redid the calling of the reads with MiXCR, one entry per CDR3 protein. The sample includes more than 250,000 distinct CDR3 sequences, roughly an eighth of them seen just once. Sequenced material: PBMCs. The receptor source for this set is a human donor in good health (CMV status not recorded). Some clones in this sample may be carry-over from other donors' samples.

The J gene is TRBJ1-5, the V gene TRBV7-9; the D is unclear. V was shortened by 4 bases and J by 3 bases, with 10 bases between the two germline ends. Germline CDR1 is SEHNR and CDR2 is FQNEAQ (reference sequence). The CDR3 is made up of 14 amino acids. This CDR3 reads CASSSPPHNQPQHF. CDR3 bases: TGTGCCAGCAGCTCCCCCCCACACAATCAGCCCCAGCATTTT.

In nucleotides, the CDR3 is TGTGCCAGCAGCGAGGGGTTGGGCTACGAGCAGTACTTC. Protein product: CASSEGLGYEQYF. The chain recombines TRBV9 with TRBJ2-7, with D tentatively TRBD1 (5 bases). V shed 3 bases and J shed 3 bases, with 10 bases lying between them. The CDR3 covers 13 residues. CDR1 is SGDLS and CDR2 is YYNGEE in the germline V gene.

In this sample, this clonotype turned up many times. V gene TRBV5-1 combines with J gene TRBJ1-1; possibly TRBD1 for D (5 bases). Deletions cut 0 bases from V and 3 bases from J, with 9 bases between. The CDR3 extends over 14 amino acids. From germline, CDR1 is SGHRS and CDR2 YFSETQ. The CDR3, as DNA: TGCGCCAGCAGCTTGGTACAGGCGGACACTGAAGCTTTCTTT. Translating gives CASSLVQADTEAFF.

The V call is TRBV7-6, the J call TRBJ1-5; tentatively, D is TRBD1 (6 bases). Trimming removed 1 base from V and 7 bases from J, with 11 bases in between. This CDR3 has 14 residues. Germline CDR1 is SGHVS and CDR2 is FNYEAQ. This chain's CDR3 is CASSLDAGDQPQHF. DNA for the CDR3: TGTGCCAGCAGCTTAGACGCAGGGGACCAGCCCCAGCATTTT.

This clonotype was observed many times. The J gene is TRBJ2-3, the V gene TRBV5-6; 11 bases match TRBD2. Germline V gene lookup returns CDR1 SGHDT and CDR2 YYEEEE. The CDR3 has 17 residues. J was trimmed by 7 bases and V by 4 bases; bases with no gene match: 14. The CDR3 DNA is TGTGCCAGCAGCGCCGGGACTAGCGGAACTTACCGATATACGCAGTATTTT. It yields the protein CASSAGTSGTYRYTQYF.

This clonotype was seen at least ten times. V usage is TRBV7-2 and J usage is TRBJ2-5; TRBD2 aligns across 8 bases. The CDR3 loop spans 16 amino acids. CDR1 is SGHTA, CDR2 FQGNSA, per germline. The J segment lost 2 bases and the V segment lost 3 bases, leaving 8 bases of the junction unmatched. The CDR3 is CASSFVLAGGQETQYF. The CDR3 DNA follows: TGTGCCAGCAGCTTCGTCCTAGCGGGTGGGCAAGAGACCCAGTACTTC.

In its sample, this clonotype was seen many times. The V and J genes are TRBV2 and TRBJ1-5; D is undetermined. The germline V and J ends were trimmed by 0 bases and 3 bases, with 6 bases remaining between them. CDR1 SNHLY and CDR2 FYNNEI come from the germline V gene. CDR3 length equals 14 residues. The CDR3 nucleotides are TGTGCCAGCAGTGAAGCCAGGCTCAATCAGCCCCAGCATTTT. This sequence encodes CASSEARLNQPQHF.

This sequence joins TRBV29-1 and TRBJ2-2; no clear D gene. The CDR3 is 10 amino acids. The germline CDR1 and CDR2 sequences are SQVTM and ANQGSEA. V was shortened by 6 bases and J by 8 bases, with 7 bases between the two germline ends. The CDR3 coding sequence is TGCAGCGTCCAAGAAGGGGAGCTGTTTTTT. Amino acids: CSVQEGELFF.

The genes are TRBV19 and TRBJ2-5; D is undetermined. CDR1 and CDR2 (germline): LNHDA, SQIVND (reference sequence). The V and J ends lost 7 bases and 5 bases respectively, with 17 bases between them. This CDR3 is built from 14 residues. In DNA form, the CDR3 reads TGTGCCAGTATGGGCCGCCTCTCCGGGGAGACCCAGTACTTC. Its protein is CASMGRLSGETQYF.

The table lists this clonotype with many counts. This chain uses TRBV7-6 with TRBJ1-3; 7 bases line up with TRBD1. V was clipped by 5 bases and J by 2 bases; unmatched bases: 3. This CDR3 comprises 14 residues. Germline V gene data show CDR1 as SGHVS and CDR2 as FNYEAQ. The CDR3 DNA reads as TGTGCCAGCAGCCCCGGGACAGCTGGAAACACCATATATTTT. Translation: CASSPGTAGNTIYF.

At least ten counts were recorded for this clonotype. This chain joins TRBV5-4 and TRBJ2-5; D possibly corresponds to TRBD2 (6 bases). This CDR3 has 13 residues. V shed 0 bases and J shed 5 bases, with 8 bases lying between them. Germline CDR1 and CDR2: SGHNT and YYREEE (reference sequence). The CDR3: CASSLEGRETQYF. The DNA for the CDR3 is TGTGCCAGCAGCTTGGAAGGGAGGGAGACCCAGTACTTC.

This clonotype has at least ten counts. The rearrangement uses TRBV7-8 and TRBJ2-1; TRBD1 matches 8 bases. The CDR3 spans 17 residues. Germline V gene sequence: CDR1 SGHVS, CDR2 FQNEAQ. Losses at the gene ends were 5 bases for V and 0 bases for J; bases not matched to a gene: 9. DNA for the CDR3: TGTGCCAGCAGCGCCCGGGACAGGCCGAGCTCCTACAATGAGCAGTTCTTC. Its translation: CASSARDRPSSYNEQFF.

In this sample, this clonotype turned up many times. The rearrangement links TRBV6-6 to TRBJ1-6; 7 bases map to TRBD1. The CDR3 is 14 residues long. After removal of 10 bases from V and 7 bases from J, the junction contained 10 bases not matched to a gene. Germline assignment: CDR1 MNHNY and CDR2 SVGAGI (reference sequence). The CDR3 DNA follows: TGTGCCACAGATAGCGGGACAGACAATTCACCCCTCCACTTT. It is translated as CATDSGTDNSPLHF.

This clonotype was seen ten or more times. The chain has TRBV7-6 and TRBJ2-7, with D hard to call. The CDR3 covers 14 residues. Trimming cost V 5 bases and J 4 bases, with 15 bases left between them. Germline V lookup: CDR1 SGHVS, CDR2 FNYEAQ. This CDR3 is CASSRASAGYEQYF. Written as DNA, the CDR3 is TGTGCCAGCAGCCGGGCCTCCGCCGGATACGAGCAGTACTTC.

This clonotype was observed a handful of times. The rearrangement links TRBV7-3 to TRBJ2-1; no clear D gene. V lost 2 bases and J 3 bases, leaving 8 bases between the germline ends. The CDR3 covers 14 residues. The germline gives CDR1 SGHTA, CDR2 FQGTGA. The CDR3 sequence: CASSLFHNYNEQFF. The DNA of the CDR3 is TGTGCCAGCAGCTTATTCCATAACTACAATGAGCAGTTCTTC.

In its sample, this clonotype was seen many times. V gene TRBV7-4 combines with J gene TRBJ1-3; D is ambiguous. Looked up from germline, CDR1 is SGHVT and CDR2 is SQSDAQ. The V end lost 4 bases, the J end lost 8 bases, and 24 bases lay between the germline ends. The CDR3 sequence is 17 residues long. The CDR3 sequence is CASSSLFAQPLEDTIYF. In DNA, the CDR3 is TGTGCCAGCAGCTCACTCTTCGCACAGCCATTAGAGGACACCATATATTTT.

The sample holds a few counts of this clonotype. The genes are TRBV7-6 and TRBJ2-1, with D possibly being TRBD1 or TRBD2 (6 bases each). This CDR3 comprises 12 residues. The germline V gene encodes CDR1 SGHVS and CDR2 FNYEAQ. V was clipped by 4 bases and J by 8 bases, with 9 bases between them. The CDR3 nucleotides read TGTGCCAGCAGCTCAGGGGAGGATGAGCAGTTCTTC. Protein sequence: CASSSGEDEQFF.

There are a few counts of this clonotype. CDR3 DNA: TGTGCCAGCAGTGACGGGCGGGACGGGGGTAATGAGCAGTTCTTC. This sequence encodes CASSDGRDGGNEQFF. The chain employs TRBV6-4 and TRBJ2-1; TRBD2 might be the D (6 bases). V was shortened by 2 bases and J by 7 bases, with 15 bases between the two germline ends. The CDR3 consists of 15 residues. Germline V gives CDR1 MRHNA, CDR2 SNTAGT.

This clonotype was seen a few times. The chain carries TRBV9 and TRBJ2-3; 7 bases fit TRBD2. Germline lookup yields CDR1 SGDLS and CDR2 YYNGEE. V was clipped by 3 bases and J by 1 base; unmatched bases: 14. The CDR3 runs 18 residues. The chain's CDR3 is CASSGHAGDQPRTDTQYF. CDR3 DNA sequence: TGTGCCAGCAGCGGGCATGCGGGGGATCAACCTCGCACAGATACGCAGTATTTT.

In its sample, this clonotype was seen many times. V gene TRBV7-2 combines with J gene TRBJ1-2; D gene uncertain. Trimming took 4 bases from V and 5 from J, leaving 11 bases between them. Germline CDR1 and CDR2: SGHTA and FQGNSA. The CDR3 loop spans 13 amino acids. This chain's CDR3 is CASSSPGRYGYTF. CDR3 sequence (DNA): TGTGCCAGCAGCTCCCCCGGTCGTTATGGCTACACCTTC.

This clonotype appeared many times. V is TRBV7-2 and J is TRBJ2-2; 8 bases agree with TRBD2. Trimming at V came to 5 bases and at J to 3 bases, leaving 2 bases not matched to a gene. CDR1 and CDR2 (germline): SGHTA, FQGNSA. The CDR3 is 14 amino acids. The CDR3 DNA reads as TGTGCCAGCAGCCGGGGGGGGTACACCGGGGAGCTGTTTTTT. It yields the protein CASSRGGYTGELFF.